This T cell receptor beta chain was found in a study of cytomegalovirus exposure and HLA in healthy donors. Whole-study findings and limits: A later analysis reportedly identified an Asian-associated ancestry cluster as carrying fewer N-insertions than the approximately 670-donor mean. Accurate prediction of HLA-A and HLA-B alleles (for most subjects) was reportedly achieved from TCR beta sequences. Reports described diagnosis of cytomegalovirus status by the classifier as highly specific and sensitive.

PCR employed 60 Vbeta and 13 Jbeta primers. Original methodology: As a later analysis found, there were 80 million to 90 million unique TCR beta chains, of which about 10 million were shared. Sequenced by immunoSEQ multiplex PCR; TCRdb stores in-frame clones only, minus some. V, J and clone size are those of that table, while D and trimming were read from the DNA. Among about 130,000 clones listed, approximately 80% were seen once. This clone has only a few counts. What it binds is not known. This TCR was sampled from a boy aged 2-15 years in good health and CMV-seronegative. Sequenced sample: PBMCs.

The chain's CDR3 is CASSVSSGGYTDTQYF. In DNA form, the CDR3 reads TGTGCCAGCAGCGTTTCTAGCGGGGGGTACACAGATACGCAGTATTTT. This chain links TRBV9 with TRBJ2-3; 11 bases align to TRBD2. The CDR3 consists of 16 residues. Germline assignment: CDR1 SGDLS and CDR2 YYNGEE. Trimming removed 2 bases from V and 2 bases from J; junction bases left unmatched: 4.